Given below is one TCR beta chain in context. The antigen remains unidentified. These data belong to a study of T cell responses to AZD1222 COVID-19 vaccine. Data came from immunoSEQ multiplex PCR; TCRdb stores just in-frame clones and leaves some out. The sample holds 70,000 or so clones, more than 75% seen once. CDR3 length: 15 residues. V was trimmed by 0 bases and J by 14 bases, leaving 21 bases between them. Germline V CDR1 and CDR2: KGHDR, SFDVKD. Study observations and caveats: Baseline serology detected seropositivity in only 6 or 7 AZD1222 recipients. Nearly half of spike-specific TCRs reportedly go after variant regions that carry no mutations. Among the donors, most were white British and more were female, and clonal diversity was possibly underestimated.

Source: peripheral blood, taken on day 0 of AZD1222 vaccination. The receptor was isolated from an adult in good health. The chain recombines TRBV24-1 with TRBJ1-2, with D possibly being TRBD1 (5 bases). CDR3 residues: CATSDLGADIWLLTF. As DNA, the CDR3 is TGTGCCACCAGTGATTTGGGGGCAGATATATGGCTACTTACCTTC.